This T cell receptor (beta chain) is from a study of Graves' ophthalmopathy and Graves' hyperthyroidism. Study-level background: Ahead of any treatment, peripheral blood was obtained at the initial diagnosis.

Overall study findings and caveats: Most clonotypes expanded in thyroid above 0.001 frequency were present in blood too.

This clonotype was observed at least ten times. No antigen is known for it. Per germline, CDR1 DFQATT and CDR2 SNEGSKA (reference sequence). Trimming cost V 5 bases and J 3 bases; bases outside gene matches: 10. This CDR3 is 14 amino acids long. Amplified TCR beta CDR3 regions were obtained using RNA transcripts as template. HTBI primers were employed in first-round RT-PCR, then a second-round multiplex PCR followed. TCRdb independently ran MiXCR on the multiplex PCR reads; one entry per CDR3 protein. The sample lists tens of thousands of distinct CDR3 sequences, more than 40% occurring once. The study enrolled ophthalmopathy donors with moderate-to-severe activity, CAS ≥3, NOSPECS ≥4 and duration under 3 months.

The chain has TRBV20-1 and TRBJ2-7, with 7 bases lining up with TRBD1. The sequence came from an adult woman with Graves' ophthalmopathy. The specimen was peripheral blood. CDR3 DNA: TGCAGTGCTCTACCTGACAGGGCAGTCTACGAGCAGTACTTC. As protein: CSALPDRAVYEQYF.